The next 31 T cell receptor beta chains were all read from a single sample in a study of T cells in Graves' hyperthyroidism and ophthalmopathy. TCR beta CDR3 region amplification was performed from RNA transcripts. RT-PCR in the first round (using the HTBI primer set) targeted the TCR CDR3. In TCRdb, the multiplex PCR reads were re-called with MiXCR into one record per CDR3 protein. This table holds fewer than 850,000 distinct CDR3 sequences, 15% to 20% found once. Sequencing was performed on blood. The receptors were sampled from a man aged 50 to 60 with Graves' hyperthyroidism.

The V gene is TRBV27, the J gene TRBJ2-7; TRBD2 matches 13 bases. The CDR3 has 14 residues. Trimming removed 4 bases from V and 6 bases from J; junction bases left unmatched: 3. The germline V gene encodes CDR1 MNHEY and CDR2 SMNVEV (reference sequence). The CDR3 here is CASSSLAGGVEQYF. The CDR3 nucleotides read TGTGCCAGCAGTTCACTAGCGGGAGGGGTCGAGCAGTACTTC.

This clonotype was counted many times. V usage is TRBV20-1 and J usage is TRBJ2-1, with a tentative D call TRBD1 (5 bases). With 1 base removed from V and 4 bases from J, the gap between germline ends came to 11 bases. This CDR3 has 14 amino acids. Germline assignment: CDR1 DFQATT and CDR2 SNEGSKA (reference sequence). CDR3 amino acids: CSARGGSNYNEQFF. The CDR3 coding sequence is TGCAGTGCTAGAGGGGGCTCCAATTACAATGAGCAGTTCTTC.

This clonotype was detected ten times or more. This rearrangement joins TRBV2 to TRBJ2-1; 9 nucleotides align to TRBD2. J was trimmed by 0 bases and V by 3 bases; bases with no gene match: 0. The V gene's germline CDR1 is SNHLY and CDR2 FYNNEI. The CDR3 length is 15 residues. The CDR3 DNA sequence: TGTGCCAGCAGTGATAGCGGGAGCTCCTACAATGAGCAGTTCTTC. It encodes CASSDSGSSYNEQFF.

This clonotype showed up many times. The chain is built from TRBV7-8 and TRBJ2-2; the D gene is possibly TRBD2 (6 bases). Germline CDR1 reads SGHVS; CDR2 reads FQNEAQ. The CDR3 consists of 13 residues. The germline V and J ends were trimmed by 6 bases and 7 bases, with 12 bases remaining between them. In nucleotides, the CDR3 is TGTGCCAGCAGTAGCGGCCGGCGCGGGGAGCTGTTTTTT. It is translated as CASSSGRRGELFF. The entire variable domain, with the rest obtained from reference TRBV7-8 and TRBJ2-2, is as follows: GAGVSQSPRYKVAKRGQDVALRCDPISGHVSLFWYQQALGQGPEFLTYFQNEAQLDKSGLPSDRFFAERPEGSVSTLKIQRTQQEDSAVYLCASSSGRRGELFFGEGSRLTVL.

V usage is TRBV19 and J usage is TRBJ2-7; D perhaps matches TRBD1 (6 bases). The CDR3 runs 14 residues. CDR1 and CDR2 (germline): LNHDA, SQIVND (reference sequence). Trimming cost V 5 bases and J 4 bases, with 15 bases left between them. Here the CDR3 reads CASSLRGPLYEQYF. CDR3 coding DNA: TGTGCCAGTAGTCTCAGGGGTCCTCTTTACGAGCAGTACTTC.

This clonotype was recorded many times. The V call is TRBV11-1, the J call TRBJ1-1; no firm D call. Per the germline V gene, CDR1 is SGHAT and CDR2 is FQDESV (reference sequence). The CDR3 is made up of 17 amino acids. V lost 5 bases, J lost 4 bases, and 23 bases lay in between. The CDR3, as DNA: TGTGCCAGCAGCCCCTCCAATCCCGAAGTTTTCGGCACTGAAGCTTTCTTT. This encodes CASSPSNPEVFGTEAFF. The full variable domain, in which reference TRBV11-1 and TRBJ1-1 provide the parts outside the CDR3, is EAEVAQSPRYKITEKSQAVAFWCDPISGHATLYWYRQILGQGPELLVQFQDESVVDDSQLPKDRFSAERLKGVDSTLKIQPAELGDSAMYLCASSPSNPEVFGTEAFFGQGTRLTVV.

Worth noting for this clonotype: This sequence may be a read error, since a much larger clone differs from it by one base. The final CDR3 position lacks the conserved phenylalanine or tryptophan, pointing to a likely read error. V is TRBV3-1 and J is TRBJ2-5; tentatively, D is TRBD2 (5 bases). CDR3 length: 15 residues. Per germline, CDR1 LGHDT and CDR2 YNNKEL (reference sequence). Trimming stripped 5 bases from V and 5 bases from J, with 18 bases between. DNA of the CDR3: TGTGCCAGCAGCTCTGGGCCTCGCGGCGGGGAGACCCAGTACTAC. It specifies CASSSGPRGGETQYY.

There are many counts of this clonotype. V and J are TRBV28 and TRBJ2-7; D not certain. This CDR3 spans 13 amino acids. CDR1 and CDR2 (germline): MDHEN, SYDVKM. V was trimmed by 7 bases and J by 1 base, leaving 11 bases between them. Here the CDR3 reads CASISRASYEQYF. The CDR3 DNA sequence: TGTGCCAGCATCTCCCGGGCGTCCTACGAGCAGTACTTC.

Concerning this clonotype: Relative to the germline gene, one junction end is altered; a read error may explain this. The gene calls are TRBV27 and TRBJ1-3; 8 bases fit TRBD1. The V gene's germline CDR1 is MNHEY and CDR2 SMNVEV (reference sequence). This CDR3 is built from 15 residues. The CDR3 here is CVSSETGDSGNTIYF. CDR3 nucleotides: TGTGTCAGCAGTGAGACAGGGGACTCTGGAAACACCATATATTTT.

The sample holds a few counts of this clonotype. The chain carries TRBV28 and TRBJ1-5, with 7 bases fitting TRBD1. Germline values: CDR1 MDHEN, CDR2 SYDVKM. Losses at the gene ends were 5 bases for V and 1 base for J; bases not matched to a gene: 2. This CDR3 comprises 14 residues. The CDR3 here is CASSKDRSNQPQHF. As DNA, the CDR3 is TGTGCCAGCAGTAAGGACAGGAGCAATCAGCCCCAGCATTTT.

This clonotype was detected only once. This sequence joins TRBV20-1 and TRBJ1-3, with 7 positions matching TRBD1. Germline assignment: CDR1 DFQATT and CDR2 SNEGSKA (reference sequence). V lost 0 bases and J lost 3; bases outside the gene matches: 11. The CDR3 totals 17 residues. CDR3 loop: CSARDETGVHVGNTIYF. In DNA form, the CDR3 reads TGCAGTGCTAGAGACGAAACAGGGGTTCATGTTGGAAACACCATATATTTT.

Points on this clonotype: The junction departs from the called germline gene at one end, perhaps through a read error. This chain links TRBV4-1 with TRBJ2-1; D perhaps matches TRBD2 (6 bases). The CDR3 contains 16 residues. In germline, CDR1 is MGHRA, CDR2 YSYEKL. DNA of the CDR3: TGCGCCAGCAGCCAAGATAGTACTAGCCGATACAGTGAGCAGTTCTTC. Protein sequence: CASSQDSTSRYSEQFF.

This clonotype has at least ten counts. The rearrangement joins TRBV2 to TRBJ2-7; 12 nucleotides align to TRBD2. Trimming took 6 bases from V and 2 from J; bases not matched to a gene: 5. The CDR3 has 15 residues. Germline V gene data show CDR1 as SNHLY and CDR2 as FYNNEI. The chain's CDR3 is CASRALAGGPYEQYF. Written as DNA, the CDR3 is TGTGCCAGCAGAGCTCTAGCGGGAGGGCCCTACGAGCAGTACTTC.

About this clonotype itself: A much larger clone lies a single base off, so this may be a read error. The chain combines TRBV5-4 with TRBJ1-5; D is unclear. Germline V lookup: CDR1 SGHNT, CDR2 YYREEE (reference sequence). The CDR3 consists of 15 residues. Trimming took off 2 bases at V and 0 bases at J, with 9 bases between the two ends. DNA of the CDR3: TGTGCCAGCAGCTTCTCCCCAAATAGCAATCAGCCCCAGCATTTT. This gives the protein CASSFSPNSNQPQHF.

This clonotype was observed many times. CDR3 bases: TGCAGTGCTAGAAAAACAGGGGGCTCCTACAATGAGCAGTTCTTC. Amino acids: CSARKTGGSYNEQFF. The V call is TRBV20-1, the J call TRBJ2-1; 8 bases map to TRBD1. J lost 0 bases, V lost 2 bases, and 3 bases had no gene match. Germline assignment: CDR1 DFQATT and CDR2 SNEGSKA (reference sequence). CDR3 length equals 15 residues.

This clonotype appeared many times. This chain joins TRBV19 and TRBJ2-2, with TRBD2 matching over 14 bases. The CDR3 extends over 18 amino acids. Germline V gene data show CDR1 as LNHDA and CDR2 as SQIVND (reference sequence). Trimming removed 0 bases from V and 4 bases from J; junction bases left unmatched: 4. Here the CDR3 reads CASSIDGTSGSSTGELFF. The CDR3 DNA follows: TGTGCCAGTAGTATAGATGGGACTAGCGGGAGCTCCACCGGGGAGCTGTTTTTT.

There are a few counts of this clonotype. V usage is TRBV28 and J usage is TRBJ2-4; the D gene is possibly TRBD2 (7 bases). Germline loops: CDR1 MDHEN, CDR2 SYDVKM. V gave up 2 bases and J gave up 0 bases, with 11 bases separating them. This CDR3 is 16 amino acids long. CDR3 sequence: CASSLGGAQAKNIQYF. DNA for the CDR3: TGTGCCAGCAGTTTAGGGGGGGCCCAAGCCAAAAACATTCAGTACTTC. The variable domain in full, with the rest retrieved from reference TRBV28 and TRBJ2-4, is DVKVTQSSRYLVKRTGEKVFLECVQDMDHENMFWYRQDPGLGLRLIYFSYDVKMKEKGDIPEGYSVSREKKERFSLILESASTNQTSMYLCASSLGGAQAKNIQYFGAGTRLSVL.

The rearrangement uses TRBV11-2 and TRBJ2-1; D is ambiguous. The CDR3 sequence is 15 residues long. Germline values: CDR1 SGHAT, CDR2 FQNNGV. V was cut by 0 bases and J by 5 bases, with 11 bases left in between. The CDR3 DNA reads as TGTGCCAGCAGCTTAGAGGCTCCTACGAACAATGAGCAGTTCTTC. This translates into CASSLEAPTNNEQFF.

Details on this clonotype: The junction and the germline gene differ at one end; a read error may be behind it. The chain links TRBV9 to TRBJ2-5, with D unresolved. Germline-derived CDR1 and CDR2 are SGDLS and YYNGEE. The CDR3 sequence is 14 residues long. The CDR3 DNA reads as TGTGCCAGCGGCGTATATGAGCTGGGAGAGACCCAGTACTTC. Translating gives CASGVYELGETQYF.

Comments on this clonotype: Given a much more abundant clone one base away, this may be a read error. V usage is TRBV11-2 and J usage is TRBJ2-1; D ambiguous. Trimming removed 3 bases at V and 7 bases at J, with 10 bases between. The V gene's germline CDR1 is SGHAT and CDR2 FQNNGV. This CDR3 spans 13 amino acids. In nucleotides, the CDR3 is TGTGCCAGCAGCTTGTTTTGGTGTAATGAGCAGTTCTTC. It is translated as CASSLFWCNEQFF.

This clonotype was seen at least ten times. The chain's CDR3 is CASSPTSELQFF. In nucleotides, the CDR3 is TGTGCCAGCAGCCCCACTAGTGAATTGCAGTTCTTC. The chain employs TRBV3-1 and TRBJ2-1; maybe TRBD2 (5 bases). The length of the CDR3 is 12 residues. Trimming took 4 bases from V and 12 from J, leaving 13 bases between them. Germline CDR1 reads LGHDT; CDR2 reads YNNKEL (reference sequence).

This clonotype was counted only a few times. The chain is built from TRBV19 and TRBJ1-1, with D possibly TRBD1 on 5 matching bases. Looked up from germline, CDR1 is LNHDA and CDR2 is SQIVND (reference sequence). Trimming stripped 0 bases from V and 0 bases from J, with 26 bases between. The CDR3 length is 21 residues. In nucleotides, the CDR3 is TGTGCCAGTAGTATAGATTGGGCAGGGACCCCGGTGGGCCGGATGAACACTGAAGCTTTCTTT. Its protein product is CASSIDWAGTPVGRMNTEAFF.

This clonotype occurred many times. The chain uses TRBV7-9 and TRBJ1-1; 8 positions match TRBD1. The V gene end was trimmed by 5 bases and the J gene end by 4 bases; junction bases not matched to a gene: 9. The germline V gene has CDR1 SEHNR and CDR2 FQNEAQ (reference sequence). The CDR3 has 15 amino acids. The CDR3 sequence is CASSPSQGASTEAFF. CDR3 in DNA: TGTGCCAGCAGCCCTTCCCAGGGGGCGAGCACTGAAGCTTTCTTT.

This clonotype appeared many times. The gene calls are TRBV19 and TRBJ2-7; 12 bases align to TRBD2. Germline trimming cut 9 bases from V and 3 bases from J; bases unmatched to any gene: 9. The germline V gene has CDR1 LNHDA and CDR2 SQIVND (reference sequence). The CDR3 extends over 15 amino acids. CDR3 DNA: TGTGCCAGCCAGACTAGCGGGAGTTTCAGCTACGAGCAGTACTTC. It codes for CASQTSGSFSYEQYF. Complete variable domain (other parts from reference TRBV19 and TRBJ2-7): DGGITQSPKYLFRKEGQNVTLSCEQNLNHDAMYWYRQDPGQGLRLIYYSQIVNDFQKGDIAEGYSVSREKKESFPLTVTSAQKNPTAFYLCASQTSGSFSYEQYFGPGTRLTVT.

Many counts were recorded for this clonotype. The V and J genes are TRBV7-2 and TRBJ2-3; no clear D. Germline-derived CDR1 and CDR2 are SGHTA and FQGNSA. This CDR3 spans 14 amino acids. V gave up 3 bases and J gave up 2 bases, with 9 bases separating them. DNA of the CDR3: TGTGCCAGCAGCTTGGGCCATAACACAGATACGCAGTATTTT. This gives the protein CASSLGHNTDTQYF. The full variable domain, completed using reference TRBV7-2 and TRBJ2-3, is GAGVSQSPSNKVTEKGKDVELRCDPISGHTALYWYRQSLGQGLEFLIYFQGNSAPDKSGLPSDRFSAERTGGSVSTLTIQRTQQEDSAVYLCASSLGHNTDTQYFGPGTRLTVL.

This clonotype appeared many times. The CDR3 sequence: CACVQGWAEAFF. CDR3 sequence (DNA): TGTGCCTGCGTACAGGGGTGGGCTGAAGCTTTCTTT. This sequence joins TRBV2 and TRBJ1-1; the match to TRBD1 covers 7 bases. The germline V gene has CDR1 SNHLY and CDR2 FYNNEI. This CDR3 comprises 12 residues. Losses at the gene ends were 11 bases for V and 6 bases for J; bases not matched to a gene: 9.

This clonotype occurred a few times. CDR3: CASSASNEQFF. DNA of the CDR3: TGTGCCAGCAGTGCGTCCAATGAGCAGTTCTTC. J is TRBJ2-1 and V is TRBV6-2 or TRBV6-3; D unresolved. V was trimmed by 5 bases and J by 6 bases, leaving 5 bases between them. This CDR3 has 11 residues. The germline V gene encodes CDR1 MNHEY and CDR2 SVGEGT.

The chain is built from TRBV13 and TRBJ2-2; the D gene could be TRBD1 or TRBD2 (6 bases each). Germline values: CDR1 PRHDT, CDR2 FYEKMQ (reference sequence). The CDR3 covers 15 residues. V lost 8 bases to trimming and J lost 5 bases, with 18 bases between them. The CDR3 DNA is TGTGCCAGCGGGACCTGGGGGGCAGGTACCGGGGAGCTGTTTTTT. Its translation is CASGTWGAGTGELFF.

This clonotype was counted many times. The V gene is TRBV24-1, the J gene TRBJ1-4; TRBD1 agrees at 9 bases. Germline trimming cut 1 base from V and 8 bases from J; bases unmatched to any gene: 19. The CDR3 length is 20 residues. CDR1 KGHDR and CDR2 SFDVKD come from the germline V gene. Here the CDR3 reads CATSDLLLPGTGRQREKLFF. CDR3 coding DNA: TGTGCCACCAGTGATTTACTTCTCCCCGGGACAGGGAGACAGCGCGAAAAACTGTTTTTT.

This clonotype was seen repeatedly, ten times or more. The chain links TRBV2 to TRBJ2-1; a weak D match, TRBD2 (5 bases). Per germline, CDR1 SNHLY and CDR2 FYNNEI. Trimming took off 2 bases at V and 7 bases at J, with 15 bases between the two ends. The CDR3 has 15 residues. CDR3 protein: CASSEFSGARNEQFF. The CDR3 DNA reads TGTGCCAGCAGTGAATTCAGCGGCGCGAGGAATGAGCAGTTCTTC.

This clonotype was counted at least ten times. The CDR3 DNA is TGTGCCAGCAGTGAAAGGGAGGGAGATACGCAGTATTTT. It codes for CASSEREGDTQYF. This rearrangement joins TRBV2 to TRBJ2-3; TRBD2 aligns across 7 bases. V dropped 2 bases and J dropped 5; count of bases not matched to a gene: 1. The CDR3 covers 13 residues. Germline V gene sequence: CDR1 SNHLY, CDR2 FYNNEI.